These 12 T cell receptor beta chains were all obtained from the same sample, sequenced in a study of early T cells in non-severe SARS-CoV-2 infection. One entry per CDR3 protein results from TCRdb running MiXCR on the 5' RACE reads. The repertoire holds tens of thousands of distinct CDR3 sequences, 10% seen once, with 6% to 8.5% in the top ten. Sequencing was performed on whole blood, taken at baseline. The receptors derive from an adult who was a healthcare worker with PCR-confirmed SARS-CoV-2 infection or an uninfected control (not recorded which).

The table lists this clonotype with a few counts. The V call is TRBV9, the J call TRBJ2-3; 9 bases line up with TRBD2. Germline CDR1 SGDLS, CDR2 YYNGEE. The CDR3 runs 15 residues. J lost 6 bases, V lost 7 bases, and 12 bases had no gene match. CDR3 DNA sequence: TGTGCCAGCGGGGGTGTTAGCGGACTAGCGGATACGCAGTATTTT. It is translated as CASGGVSGLADTQYF.

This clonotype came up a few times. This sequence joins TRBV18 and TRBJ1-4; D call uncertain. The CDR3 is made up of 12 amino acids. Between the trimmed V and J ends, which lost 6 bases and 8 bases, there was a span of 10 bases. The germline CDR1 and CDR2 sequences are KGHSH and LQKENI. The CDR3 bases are TGTGCCAGCTCCACGACACAGGAAAAACTGTTTTTT. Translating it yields CASSTTQEKLFF.

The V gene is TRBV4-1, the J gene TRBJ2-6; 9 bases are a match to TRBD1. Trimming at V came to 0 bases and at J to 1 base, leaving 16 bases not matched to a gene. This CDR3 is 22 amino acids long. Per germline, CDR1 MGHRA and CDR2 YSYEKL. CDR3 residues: CASSQDPGTGTPRLSGANVLTF. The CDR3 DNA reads TGCGCCAGCAGCCAAGACCCTGGGACAGGGACTCCGAGGTTATCTGGGGCCAACGTCCTGACTTTC.

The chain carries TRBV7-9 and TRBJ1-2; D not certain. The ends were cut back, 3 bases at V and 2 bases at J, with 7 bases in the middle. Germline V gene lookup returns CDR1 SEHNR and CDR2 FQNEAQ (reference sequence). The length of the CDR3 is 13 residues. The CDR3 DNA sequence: TGTGCCAGCAGCTTCGGGGAAAACTATGGCTACACCTTC. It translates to CASSFGENYGYTF.

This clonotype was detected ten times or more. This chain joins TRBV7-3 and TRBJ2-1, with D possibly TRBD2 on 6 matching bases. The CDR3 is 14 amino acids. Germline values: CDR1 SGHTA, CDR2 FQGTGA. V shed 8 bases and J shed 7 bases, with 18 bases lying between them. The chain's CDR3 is CASAAGTLGNEQFF. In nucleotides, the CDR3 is TGTGCCAGCGCGGCGGGGACCCTGGGGAATGAGCAGTTCTTC.

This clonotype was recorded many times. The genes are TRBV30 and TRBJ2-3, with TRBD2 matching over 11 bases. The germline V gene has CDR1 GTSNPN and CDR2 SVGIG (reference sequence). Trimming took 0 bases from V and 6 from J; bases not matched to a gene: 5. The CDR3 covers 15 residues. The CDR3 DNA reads TGTGCCTGGAGTGTACTAGCGGGGGCTTCCGATACGCAGTATTTT. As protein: CAWSVLAGASDTQYF.

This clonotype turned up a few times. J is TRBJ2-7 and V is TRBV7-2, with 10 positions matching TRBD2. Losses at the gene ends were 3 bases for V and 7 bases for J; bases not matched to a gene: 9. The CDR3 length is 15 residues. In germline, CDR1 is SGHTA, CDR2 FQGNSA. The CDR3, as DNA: TGTGCCAGCAGCTTTACTAGCGGGGTGACGGTTGAGCAGTACTTC. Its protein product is CASSFTSGVTVEQYF.

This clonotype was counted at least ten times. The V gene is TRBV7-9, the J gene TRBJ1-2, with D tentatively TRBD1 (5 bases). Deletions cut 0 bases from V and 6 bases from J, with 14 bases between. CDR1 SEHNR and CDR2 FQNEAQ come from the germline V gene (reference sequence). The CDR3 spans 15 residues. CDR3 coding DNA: TGTGCCAGCAGCTTAGCCACTAGCGGGGCGGATGGCTACACCTTC. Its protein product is CASSLATSGADGYTF.

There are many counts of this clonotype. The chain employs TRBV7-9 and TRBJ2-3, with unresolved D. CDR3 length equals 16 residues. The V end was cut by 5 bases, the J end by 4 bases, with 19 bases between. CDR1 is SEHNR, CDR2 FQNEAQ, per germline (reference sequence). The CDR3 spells CASSPQPLTSSDTQYF. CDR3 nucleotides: TGTGCCAGCAGCCCCCAGCCCCTAACCAGTTCAGATACGCAGTATTTT.

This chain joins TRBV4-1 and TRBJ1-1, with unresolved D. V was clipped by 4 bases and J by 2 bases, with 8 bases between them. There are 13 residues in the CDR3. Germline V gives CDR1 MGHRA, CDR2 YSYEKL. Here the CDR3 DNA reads TGCGCCAGCAGCCTGTTACCTAACACTGAAGCTTTCTTT. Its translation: CASSLLPNTEAFF.

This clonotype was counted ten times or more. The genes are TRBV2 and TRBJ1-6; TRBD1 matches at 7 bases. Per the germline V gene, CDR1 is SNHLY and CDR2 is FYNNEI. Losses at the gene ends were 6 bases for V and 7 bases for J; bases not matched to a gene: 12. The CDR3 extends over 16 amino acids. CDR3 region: CASRGPRTGPNSPLHF. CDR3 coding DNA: TGTGCCAGCAGGGGTCCGCGGACAGGTCCAAATTCACCCCTCCACTTT.

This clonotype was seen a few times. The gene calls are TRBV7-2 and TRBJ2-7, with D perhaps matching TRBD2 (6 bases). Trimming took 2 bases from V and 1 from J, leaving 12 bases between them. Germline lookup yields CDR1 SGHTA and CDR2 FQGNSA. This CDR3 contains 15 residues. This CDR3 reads CASSLPTGGSYEQYF. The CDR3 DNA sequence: TGTGCCAGCAGCTTACCCACCGGGGGTTCCTACGAGCAGTACTTC.